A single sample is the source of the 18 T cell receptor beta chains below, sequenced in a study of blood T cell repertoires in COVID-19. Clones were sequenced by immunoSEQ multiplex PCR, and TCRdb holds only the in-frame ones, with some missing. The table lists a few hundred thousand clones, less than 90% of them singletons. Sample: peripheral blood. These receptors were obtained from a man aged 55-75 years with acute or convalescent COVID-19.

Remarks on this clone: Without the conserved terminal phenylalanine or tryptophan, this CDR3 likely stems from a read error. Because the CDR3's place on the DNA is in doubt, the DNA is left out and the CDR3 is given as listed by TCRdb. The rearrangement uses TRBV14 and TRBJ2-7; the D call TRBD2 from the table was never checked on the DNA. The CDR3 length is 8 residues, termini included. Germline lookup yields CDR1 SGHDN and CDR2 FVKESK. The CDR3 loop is CASSQGEL.

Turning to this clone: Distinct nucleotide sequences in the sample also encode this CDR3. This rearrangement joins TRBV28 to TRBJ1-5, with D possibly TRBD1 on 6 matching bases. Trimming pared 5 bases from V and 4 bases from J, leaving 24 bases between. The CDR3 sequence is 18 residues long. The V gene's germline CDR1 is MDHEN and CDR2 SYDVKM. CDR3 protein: CASSPLRGRGFSNQPQHF. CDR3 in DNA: TGTGCCAGCAGTCCCCTCCGGGGCAGGGGTTTTTCGAATCAGCCCCAGCATTTT.

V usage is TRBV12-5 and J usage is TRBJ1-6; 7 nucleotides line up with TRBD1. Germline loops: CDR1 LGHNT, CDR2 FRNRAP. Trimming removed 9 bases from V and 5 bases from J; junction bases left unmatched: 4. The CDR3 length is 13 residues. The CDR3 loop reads CASGDSNNSPLHF. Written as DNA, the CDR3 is TGTGCTAGCGGGGACAGTAATAATTCACCCCTCCACTTT.

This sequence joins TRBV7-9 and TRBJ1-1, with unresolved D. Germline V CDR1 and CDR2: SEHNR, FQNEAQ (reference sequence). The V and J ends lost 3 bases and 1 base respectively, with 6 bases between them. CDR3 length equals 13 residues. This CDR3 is CASSFGENTEAFF. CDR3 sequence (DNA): TGTGCCAGCAGCTTCGGGGAGAACACTGAAGCTTTCTTT.

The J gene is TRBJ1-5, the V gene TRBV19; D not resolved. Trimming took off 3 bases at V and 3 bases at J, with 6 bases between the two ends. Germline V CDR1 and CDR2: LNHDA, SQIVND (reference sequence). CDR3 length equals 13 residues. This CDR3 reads CASSISTNQPQHF. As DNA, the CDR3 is TGTGCCAGTAGTATCAGTACCAATCAGCCCCAGCATTTT.

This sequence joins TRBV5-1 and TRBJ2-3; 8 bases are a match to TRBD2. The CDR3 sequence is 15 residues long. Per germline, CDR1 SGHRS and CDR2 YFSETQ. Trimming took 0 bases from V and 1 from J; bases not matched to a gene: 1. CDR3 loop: CASSLGLARTDTQYF. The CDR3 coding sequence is TGCGCCAGCAGCTTGGGACTAGCGCGCACAGATACGCAGTATTTT.

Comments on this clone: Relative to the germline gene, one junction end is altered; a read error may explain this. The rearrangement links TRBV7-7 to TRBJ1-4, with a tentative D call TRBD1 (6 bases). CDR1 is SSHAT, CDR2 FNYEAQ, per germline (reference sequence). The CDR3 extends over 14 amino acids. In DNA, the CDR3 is TGTGCTAGCAGCTCGGGACATCAAGGCGAAAAACTGTTTTTT. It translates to CASSSGHQGEKLFF.

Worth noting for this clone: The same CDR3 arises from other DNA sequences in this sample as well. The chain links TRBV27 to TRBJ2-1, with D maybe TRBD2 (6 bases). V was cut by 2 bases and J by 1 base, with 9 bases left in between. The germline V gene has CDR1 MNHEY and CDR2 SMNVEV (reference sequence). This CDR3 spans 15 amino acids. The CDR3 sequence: CASSLGGSSYNEQFF. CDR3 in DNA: TGTGCCAGCAGTTTAGGGGGGAGTTCCTACAATGAGCAGTTCTTC.

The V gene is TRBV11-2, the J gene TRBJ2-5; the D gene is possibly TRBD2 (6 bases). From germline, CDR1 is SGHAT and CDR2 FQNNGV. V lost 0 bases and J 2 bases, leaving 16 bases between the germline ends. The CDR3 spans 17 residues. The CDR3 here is CASSLDWGERRQETQYF. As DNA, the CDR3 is TGTGCCAGCAGCTTAGACTGGGGGGAGAGACGACAAGAGACCCAGTACTTC.

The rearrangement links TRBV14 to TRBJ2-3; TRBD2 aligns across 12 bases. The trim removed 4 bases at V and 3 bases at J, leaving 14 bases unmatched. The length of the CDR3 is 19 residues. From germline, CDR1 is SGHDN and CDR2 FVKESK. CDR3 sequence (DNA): TGTGCCAGCAGCCTAAGATTCCTCCTAGCGGGGGGGAGGACAGATACGCAGTATTTT. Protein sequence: CASSLRFLLAGGRTDTQYF.

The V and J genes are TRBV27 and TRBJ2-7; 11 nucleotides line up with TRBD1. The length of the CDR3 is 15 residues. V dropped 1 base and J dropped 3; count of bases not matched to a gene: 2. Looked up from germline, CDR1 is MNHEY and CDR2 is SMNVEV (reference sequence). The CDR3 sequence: CASSLYGTGGYEQYF. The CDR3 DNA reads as TGTGCCAGCAGTTTATATGGGACAGGGGGCTACGAGCAGTACTTC.

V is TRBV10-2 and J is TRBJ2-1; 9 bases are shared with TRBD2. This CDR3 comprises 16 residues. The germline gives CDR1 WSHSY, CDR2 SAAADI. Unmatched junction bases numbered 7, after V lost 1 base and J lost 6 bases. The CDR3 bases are TGCGCCAGCAGTGAGTTGGCGGGAGGGCCGGGCAATGAGCAGTTCTTC. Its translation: CASSELAGGPGNEQFF.

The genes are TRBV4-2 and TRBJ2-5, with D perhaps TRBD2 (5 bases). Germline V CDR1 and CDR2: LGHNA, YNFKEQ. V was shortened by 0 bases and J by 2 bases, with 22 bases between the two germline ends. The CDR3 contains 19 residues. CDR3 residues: CASSQERGGEGGVQETQYF. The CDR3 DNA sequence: TGTGCCAGCAGCCAAGAACGAGGAGGAGAGGGCGGAGTTCAAGAGACCCAGTACTTC.

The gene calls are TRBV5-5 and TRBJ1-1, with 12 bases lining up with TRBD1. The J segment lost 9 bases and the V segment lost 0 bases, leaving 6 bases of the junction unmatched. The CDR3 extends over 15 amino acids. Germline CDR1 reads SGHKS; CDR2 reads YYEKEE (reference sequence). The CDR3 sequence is CASSLEGQGATKAFF. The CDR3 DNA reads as TGTGCCAGCAGCTTGGAGGGACAGGGGGCCACGAAAGCTTTCTTT.

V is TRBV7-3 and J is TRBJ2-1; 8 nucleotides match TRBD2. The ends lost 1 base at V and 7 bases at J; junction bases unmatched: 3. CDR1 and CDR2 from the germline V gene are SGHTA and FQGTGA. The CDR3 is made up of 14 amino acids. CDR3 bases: TGTGCCAGCAGCTTAAACGGACTAGCTAATGAGCAGTTCTTC. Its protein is CASSLNGLANEQFF. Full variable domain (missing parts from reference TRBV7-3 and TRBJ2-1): GAGVSQTPSNKVTEKGKYVELRCDPISGHTALYWYRQSLGQGPEFLIYFQGTGAADDSGLPNDRFFAVRPEGSVSTLKIQRTERGDSAVYLCASSLNGLANEQFFGPGTRLTVL.

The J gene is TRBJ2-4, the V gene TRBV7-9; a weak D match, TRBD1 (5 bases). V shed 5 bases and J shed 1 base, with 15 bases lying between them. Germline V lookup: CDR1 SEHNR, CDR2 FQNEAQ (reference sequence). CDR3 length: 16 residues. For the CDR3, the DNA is TGTGCCAGCAGCCCACTCAGGGTCTCTGCCAAAAACATTCAGTACTTC. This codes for CASSPLRVSAKNIQYF.

In nucleotides, the CDR3 is TGTGCCAGCTTAGGACAGGGGACCACAGATACGCAGTATTTT. Amino acid sequence: CASLGQGTTDTQYF. V is TRBV18 and J is TRBJ2-3; TRBD1 aligns across 9 bases. The CDR3 length is 14 residues. CDR1 KGHSH and CDR2 LQKENI come from the germline V gene. V shed 7 bases, J shed 2 bases, and the junction held 4 bases outside the gene matches.

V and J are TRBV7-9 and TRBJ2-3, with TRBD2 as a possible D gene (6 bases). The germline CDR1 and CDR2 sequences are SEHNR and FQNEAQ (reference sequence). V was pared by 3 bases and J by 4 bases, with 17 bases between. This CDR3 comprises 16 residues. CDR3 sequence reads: CASSLDSGGRADTQYF. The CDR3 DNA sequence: TGTGCCAGCAGCTTGGATTCCGGGGGTCGGGCAGATACGCAGTATTTT.